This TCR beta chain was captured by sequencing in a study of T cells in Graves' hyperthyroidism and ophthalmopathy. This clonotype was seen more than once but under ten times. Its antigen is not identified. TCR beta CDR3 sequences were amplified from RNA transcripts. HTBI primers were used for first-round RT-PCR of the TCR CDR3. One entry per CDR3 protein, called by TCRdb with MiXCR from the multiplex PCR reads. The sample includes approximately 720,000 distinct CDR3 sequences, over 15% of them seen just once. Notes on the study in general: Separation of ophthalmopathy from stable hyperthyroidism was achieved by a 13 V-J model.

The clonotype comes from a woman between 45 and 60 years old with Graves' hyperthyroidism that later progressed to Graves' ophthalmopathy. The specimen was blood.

In DNA, the CDR3 is TGCAGCATTCCGGGACAGGGCCCAGATACGCAGTATTTT. This gives the protein CSIPGQGPDTQYF. The chain joins TRBV29-1 to TRBJ2-3; 9 positions match TRBD1. There are 13 residues in the CDR3. The V gene end was trimmed by 8 bases and the J gene end by 4 bases; junction bases not matched to a gene: 7. From germline, CDR1 is SQVTM and CDR2 ANQGSEA.